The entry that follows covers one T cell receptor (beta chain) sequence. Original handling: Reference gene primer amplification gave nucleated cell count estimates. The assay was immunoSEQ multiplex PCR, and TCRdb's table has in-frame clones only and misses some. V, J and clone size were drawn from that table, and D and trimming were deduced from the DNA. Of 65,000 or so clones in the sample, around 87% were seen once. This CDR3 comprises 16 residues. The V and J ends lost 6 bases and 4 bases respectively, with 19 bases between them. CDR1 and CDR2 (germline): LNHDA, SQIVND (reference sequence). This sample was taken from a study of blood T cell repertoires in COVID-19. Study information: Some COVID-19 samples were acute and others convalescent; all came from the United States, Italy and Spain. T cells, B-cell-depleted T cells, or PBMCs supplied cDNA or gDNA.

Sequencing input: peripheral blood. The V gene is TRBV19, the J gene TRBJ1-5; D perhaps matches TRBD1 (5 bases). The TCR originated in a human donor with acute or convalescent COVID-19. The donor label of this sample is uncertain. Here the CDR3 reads CASSAQGLVGNQPQHF. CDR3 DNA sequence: TGTGCCAGTAGCGCTCAGGGTCTTGTAGGGAATCAGCCCCAGCATTTT.